The text below deals with one T cell receptor (beta chain). This entry belongs to a study of patients and donors after allogeneic stem cell transplantation. The V gene lost 0 bases and the J gene lost 1 base, with 10 bases spanning the gap. Germline assignment: CDR1 SGDLS and CDR2 YYNGEE. CDR3 length: 15 amino acids. TCRdb processed the RT-PCR reads anew with MiXCR; each CDR3 protein has one entry. The data show roughly 960,000 distinct CDR3 sequences, with under 20% seen just once and roughly 6% held by the top ten. Sequencing was performed on blood, either unsorted or a sorted T cell fraction (not recorded which). The TCR comes from a human donor who was either an allogeneic HSCT recipient or a stem cell or donor lymphocyte infusion donor (not recorded which). It is not recorded whose cells these are; they may come from a transplant donor. The genes are TRBV9 and TRBJ1-1; a weak D match, TRBD1 (5 bases). The CDR3 coding sequence is TGTGCCAGCAGCGTAGCGGGACGAGAGAACACTGAAGCTTTCTTT. Amino acid sequence: CASSVAGRENTEAFF.